The clone carrying this TCR beta chain was detected only a few times. Its target is not known. The sample originates from a study of human T cells and chemical hapten exposure. Study overall: Patch tests put 0.01% DPC on the upper back, and the results were checked at 6 days. Study-wide results and caveats: Significantly more large CDR3 similarity clusters were formed by expanded TCRs than by controls.

The time point: pre-sensitization, week 0. Treatment in this sample: therapeutic diphenylcyclopropenone sensitization with weekly scalp DPC. This CDR3 region has 14 residues. Germline CDR1 is MNHEY and CDR2 is SVGAGI. J gave up 5 bases and V 4 bases, and 4 bases lay outside the gene matches. Via MiXCR, TCRdb re-called the RACE reads, giving one row per CDR3 protein. The data show 300,000 to 400,000 distinct CDR3 sequences, about 5.1% seen once. This clonotype was obtained from a woman aged 45-65 years with alopecia areata. Some clones in this sample may be carry-over from other donors' samples. This chain links TRBV6-5 with TRBJ2-5, with 10 bases that match TRBD2. Sample: whole blood, taken in connection with sensitization to the hapten diphenylcyclopropenone (DPC). CDR3 amino acids: CASSLTSGAETQYF. DNA of the CDR3: TGTGCCAGCAGTTTAACTAGCGGGGCTGAGACCCAGTACTTC.